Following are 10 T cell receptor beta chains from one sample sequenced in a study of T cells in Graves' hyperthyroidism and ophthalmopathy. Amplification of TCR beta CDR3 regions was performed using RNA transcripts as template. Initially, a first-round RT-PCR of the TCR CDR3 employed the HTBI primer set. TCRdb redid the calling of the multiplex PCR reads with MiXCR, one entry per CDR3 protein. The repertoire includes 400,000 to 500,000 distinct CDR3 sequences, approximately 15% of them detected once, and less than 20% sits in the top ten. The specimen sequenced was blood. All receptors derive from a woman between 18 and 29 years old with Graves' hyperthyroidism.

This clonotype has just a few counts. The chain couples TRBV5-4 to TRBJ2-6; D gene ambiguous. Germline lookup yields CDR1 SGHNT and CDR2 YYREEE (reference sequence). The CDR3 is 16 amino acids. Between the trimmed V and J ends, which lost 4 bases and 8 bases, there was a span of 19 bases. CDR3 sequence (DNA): TGTGCCAGCAGCCCGACCCCCCTATTAGTCTCCAACGTCCTGACTTTC. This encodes CASSPTPLLVSNVLTF.

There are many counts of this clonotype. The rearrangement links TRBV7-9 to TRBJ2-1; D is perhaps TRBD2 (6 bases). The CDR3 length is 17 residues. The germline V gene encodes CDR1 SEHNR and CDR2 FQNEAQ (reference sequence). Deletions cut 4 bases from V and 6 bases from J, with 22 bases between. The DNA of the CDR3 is TGTGCCAGCAGCTCCCGTTCTGCGGGATGGGGGGTCAATGAGCAGTTCTTC. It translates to CASSSRSAGWGVNEQFF.

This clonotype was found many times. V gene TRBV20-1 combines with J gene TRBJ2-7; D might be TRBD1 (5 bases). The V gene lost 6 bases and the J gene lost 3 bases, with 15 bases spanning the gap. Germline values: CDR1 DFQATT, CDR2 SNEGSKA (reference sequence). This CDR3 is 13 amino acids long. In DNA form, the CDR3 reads TGCAGTGCCTTCATACCGACAGTCTACGAGCAGTACTTC. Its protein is CSAFIPTVYEQYF.

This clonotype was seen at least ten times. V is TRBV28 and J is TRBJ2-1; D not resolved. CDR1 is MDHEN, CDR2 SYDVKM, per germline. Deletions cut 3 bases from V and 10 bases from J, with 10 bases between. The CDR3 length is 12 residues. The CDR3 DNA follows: TGTGCCAGCAGTTTGAATCGGGCCGAGCAGTTCTTC. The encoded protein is CASSLNRAEQFF.

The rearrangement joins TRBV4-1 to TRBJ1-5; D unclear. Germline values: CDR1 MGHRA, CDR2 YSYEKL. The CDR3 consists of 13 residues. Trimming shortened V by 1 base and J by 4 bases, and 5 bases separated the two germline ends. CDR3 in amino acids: CASSQVVNQPQHF. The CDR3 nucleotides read TGCGCCAGCAGCCAAGTGGTGAATCAGCCCCAGCATTTT.

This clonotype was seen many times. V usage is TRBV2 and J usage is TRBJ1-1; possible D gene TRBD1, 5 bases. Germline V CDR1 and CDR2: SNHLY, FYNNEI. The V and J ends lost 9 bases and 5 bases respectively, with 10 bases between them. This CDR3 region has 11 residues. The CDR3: CARDGATEAFF. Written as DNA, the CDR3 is TGTGCCAGAGACGGGGCGACTGAAGCTTTCTTT.

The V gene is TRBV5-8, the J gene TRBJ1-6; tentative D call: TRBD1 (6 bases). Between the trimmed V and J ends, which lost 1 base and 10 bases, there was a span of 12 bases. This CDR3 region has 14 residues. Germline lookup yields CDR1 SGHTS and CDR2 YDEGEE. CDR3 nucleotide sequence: TGTGCCAGCAGCTTGCGGACAGTAGGATCACCCCTCCACTTT. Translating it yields CASSLRTVGSPLHF. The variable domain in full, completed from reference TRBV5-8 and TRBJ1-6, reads EAGVTQSPTHLIKTRGQQATLRCSPISGHTSVYWYQQALGLGLQFLLWYDEGEERNRGNFPPRFSGRQFPNYSSELNVNALELEDSALYLCASSLRTVGSPLHFGNGTRLTVT.

The CDR3 spells CASSLTGGPSYEQYF. The CDR3 DNA reads as TGTGCCAGCAGCTTAACGGGAGGGCCGTCCTACGAGCAGTACTTC. This chain links TRBV7-6 with TRBJ2-7; 8 nucleotides agree with TRBD2. This CDR3 contains 15 residues. Germline assignment: CDR1 SGHVS and CDR2 FNYEAQ. V lost 2 bases to trimming and J lost 1 base; unmatched junction nucleotides: 4.

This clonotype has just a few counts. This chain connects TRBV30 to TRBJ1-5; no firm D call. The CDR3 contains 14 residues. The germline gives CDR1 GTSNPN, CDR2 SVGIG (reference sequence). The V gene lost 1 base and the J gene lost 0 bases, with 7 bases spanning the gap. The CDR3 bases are TGTGCCTGGAGTGGAGGGAATAGCAATCAGCCCCAGCATTTT. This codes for CAWSGGNSNQPQHF. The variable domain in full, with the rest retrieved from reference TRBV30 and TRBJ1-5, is SQTIHQWPATLVQPVGSPLSLECTVEGTSNPNLYWYRQAAGRGLQLLFYSVGIGQISSEVPQNLSASRPQDRQFILSSKKLLLSDSGFYLCAWSGGNSNQPQHFGDGTRLSIL.

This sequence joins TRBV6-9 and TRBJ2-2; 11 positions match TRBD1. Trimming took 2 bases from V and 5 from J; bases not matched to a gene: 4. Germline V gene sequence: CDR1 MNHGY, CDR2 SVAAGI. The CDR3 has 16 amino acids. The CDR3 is CASSYMGTGGTGELFF. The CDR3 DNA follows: TGTGCCAGCAGTTATATGGGGACAGGGGGTACCGGGGAGCTGTTTTTT.